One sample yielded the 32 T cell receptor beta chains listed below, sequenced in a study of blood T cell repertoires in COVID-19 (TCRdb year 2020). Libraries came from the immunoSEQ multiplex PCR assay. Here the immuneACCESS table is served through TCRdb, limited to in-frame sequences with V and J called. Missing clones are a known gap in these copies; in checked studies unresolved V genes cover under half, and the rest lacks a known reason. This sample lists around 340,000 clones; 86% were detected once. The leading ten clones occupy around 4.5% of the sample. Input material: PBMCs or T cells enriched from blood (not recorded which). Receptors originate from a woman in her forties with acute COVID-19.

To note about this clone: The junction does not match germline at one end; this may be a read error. Written as DNA, the CDR3 is TGTGCCAGCAGCGAAGACAGGGGGACCGGGGGAGATACGCAGTATTTT. It translates to CASSEDRGTGGDTQYF. This chain joins TRBV6-1 and TRBJ2-3; 9 positions match TRBD1. This CDR3 comprises 16 residues. In germline, CDR1 is MNHNS, CDR2 SASEGT.

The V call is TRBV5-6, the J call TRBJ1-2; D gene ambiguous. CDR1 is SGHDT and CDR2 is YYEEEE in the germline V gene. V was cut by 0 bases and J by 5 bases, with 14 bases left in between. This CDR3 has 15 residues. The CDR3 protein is CASSLVAPGTYGYTF. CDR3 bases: TGTGCCAGCAGCTTGGTAGCGCCGGGAACGTATGGCTACACCTTC.

This chain's CDR3 is CASSDSSNEKLFF. For the CDR3, the DNA is TGTGCCAGCAGCGACAGTTCTAATGAAAAACTGTTTTTT. The V and J genes are TRBV3-1 (or the pseudogene TRBV3-2) and TRBJ1-4; weak D call: TRBD1 (5 bases). The length of the CDR3 is 13 residues. V gave up 5 bases and J gave up 3 bases, with 7 bases separating them. Germline V CDR1 and CDR2: LGHDT, YNNKEL (reference sequence).

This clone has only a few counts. This chain's CDR3 is CASSYDAGGLTEAFF. CDR3 sequence (DNA): TGTGCCAGCAGTTACGATGCAGGGGGCTTAACTGAAGCTTTCTTT. This chain links TRBV6-2 or TRBV6-3 with TRBJ1-1; 8 bases fit TRBD1. The CDR3 has 15 amino acids. V trimming: 2 bases; J trimming: 5 bases; junction bases outside the gene matches: 7. In germline, CDR1 is MNHEY, CDR2 SVGEGT.

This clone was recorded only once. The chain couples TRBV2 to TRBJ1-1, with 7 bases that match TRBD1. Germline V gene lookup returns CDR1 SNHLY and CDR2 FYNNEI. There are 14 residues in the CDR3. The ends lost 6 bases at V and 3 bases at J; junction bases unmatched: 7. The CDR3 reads CASRGTGEYTEAFF. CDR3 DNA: TGTGCCAGCAGGGGTACAGGGGAGTACACTGAAGCTTTCTTT.

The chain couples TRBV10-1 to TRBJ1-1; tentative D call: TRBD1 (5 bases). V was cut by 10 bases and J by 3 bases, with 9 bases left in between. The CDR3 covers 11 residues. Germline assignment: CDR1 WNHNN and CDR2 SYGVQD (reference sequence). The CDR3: CATGGYTEAFF. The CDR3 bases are TGCGCCACCGGGGGTTACACTGAAGCTTTCTTT.

Here the CDR3 reads CASSLIQGTGQAFF. The CDR3 nucleotides are TGTGCCAGCAGTTTGATACAGGGGACGGGCCAAGCTTTCTTT. The rearrangement joins TRBV28 to TRBJ1-1; 7 nucleotides line up with TRBD1. Unmatched junction bases numbered 10, after V lost 3 bases and J lost 9 bases. The CDR3 covers 14 residues. Per the germline V gene, CDR1 is MDHEN and CDR2 is SYDVKM.

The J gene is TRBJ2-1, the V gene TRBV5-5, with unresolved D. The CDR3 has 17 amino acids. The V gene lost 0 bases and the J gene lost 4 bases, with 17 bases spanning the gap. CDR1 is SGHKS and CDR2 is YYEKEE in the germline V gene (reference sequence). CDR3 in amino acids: CASSLEVPLTTYNEQFF. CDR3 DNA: TGTGCCAGCAGCTTGGAGGTCCCACTAACCACTTACAATGAGCAGTTCTTC.

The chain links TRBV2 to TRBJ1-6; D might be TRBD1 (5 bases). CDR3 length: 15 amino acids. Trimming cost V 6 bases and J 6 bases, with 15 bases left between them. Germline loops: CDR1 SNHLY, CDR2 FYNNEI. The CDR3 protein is CASSMDTGGNSPLHF. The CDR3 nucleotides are TGTGCCAGCAGCATGGACACGGGGGGTAATTCACCCCTCCACTTT.

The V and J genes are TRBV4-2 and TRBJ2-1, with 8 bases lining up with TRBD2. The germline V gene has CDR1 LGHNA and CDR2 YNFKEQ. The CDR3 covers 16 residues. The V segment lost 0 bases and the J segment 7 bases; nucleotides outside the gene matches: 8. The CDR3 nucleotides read TGTGCCAGCAGCCAAGAGGGACTAGGGGCAGTAAATGAGCAGTTCTTC. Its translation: CASSQEGLGAVNEQFF.

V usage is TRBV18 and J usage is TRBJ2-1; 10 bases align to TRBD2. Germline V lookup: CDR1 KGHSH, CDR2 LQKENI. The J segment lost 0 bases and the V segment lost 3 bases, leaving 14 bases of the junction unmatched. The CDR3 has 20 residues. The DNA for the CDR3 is TGTGCCAGCTCACCTCGCCCGCGGACTAGCGGACCCTCCTCCTACAATGAGCAGTTCTTC. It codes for CASSPRPRTSGPSSYNEQFF.

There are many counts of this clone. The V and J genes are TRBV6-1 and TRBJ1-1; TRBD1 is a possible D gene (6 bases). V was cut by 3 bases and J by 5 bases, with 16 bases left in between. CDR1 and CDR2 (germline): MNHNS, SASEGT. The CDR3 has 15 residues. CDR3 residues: CASSDGGGHRTEAFF. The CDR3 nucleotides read TGTGCCAGCAGTGATGGGGGGGGGCATAGAACTGAAGCTTTCTTT.

CDR3 coding DNA: TGCGCCAGCAGCCAAGATTATCCAGGGGGCTACGAGCAGTACTTC. Translation gives CASSQDYPGGYEQYF. This chain joins TRBV4-3 and TRBJ2-7; TRBD1 aligns across 7 bases. Germline assignment: CDR1 LGHNA and CDR2 YSLEER. CDR3 length: 15 amino acids. V shed 0 bases and J 3 bases; nucleotides not matched to a gene: 5.

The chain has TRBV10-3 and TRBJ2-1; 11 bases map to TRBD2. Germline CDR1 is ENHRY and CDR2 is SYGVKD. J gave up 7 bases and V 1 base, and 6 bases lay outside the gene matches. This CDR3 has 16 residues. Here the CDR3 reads CAISEFSGGARNEQFF. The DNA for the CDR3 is TGTGCCATCAGTGAGTTTAGCGGGGGGGCTCGGAATGAGCAGTTCTTC.

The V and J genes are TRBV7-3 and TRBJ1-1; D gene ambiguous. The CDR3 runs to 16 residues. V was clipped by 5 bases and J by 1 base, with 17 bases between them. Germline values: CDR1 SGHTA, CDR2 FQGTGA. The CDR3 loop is CASSPRGGGKNTEAFF. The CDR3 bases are TGTGCCAGCAGCCCCAGAGGTGGAGGAAAGAACACTGAAGCTTTCTTT.

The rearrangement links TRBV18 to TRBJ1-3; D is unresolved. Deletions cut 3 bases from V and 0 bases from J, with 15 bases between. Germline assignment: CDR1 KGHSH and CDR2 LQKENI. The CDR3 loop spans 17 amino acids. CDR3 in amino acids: CASSPSSAGISGNTIYF. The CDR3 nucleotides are TGTGCCAGCTCACCTAGTTCGGCGGGGATCTCTGGAAACACCATATATTTT.

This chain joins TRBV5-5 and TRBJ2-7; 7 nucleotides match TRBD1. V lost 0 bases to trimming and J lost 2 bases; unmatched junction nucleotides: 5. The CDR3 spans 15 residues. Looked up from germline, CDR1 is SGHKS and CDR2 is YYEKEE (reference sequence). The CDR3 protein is CASSLATGDPYEQYF. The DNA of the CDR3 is TGTGCCAGCAGCTTGGCCACAGGGGACCCCTACGAGCAGTACTTC.

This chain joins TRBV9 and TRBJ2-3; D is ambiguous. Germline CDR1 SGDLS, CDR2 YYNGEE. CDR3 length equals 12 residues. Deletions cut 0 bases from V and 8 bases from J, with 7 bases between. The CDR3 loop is CASSVDLGTQYF. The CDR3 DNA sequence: TGTGCCAGCAGCGTAGATCTAGGTACGCAGTATTTT.

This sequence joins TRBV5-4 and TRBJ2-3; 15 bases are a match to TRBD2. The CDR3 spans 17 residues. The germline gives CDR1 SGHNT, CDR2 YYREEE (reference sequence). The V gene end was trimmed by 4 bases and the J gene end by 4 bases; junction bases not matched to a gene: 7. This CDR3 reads CASSLRTSGGAADTQYF. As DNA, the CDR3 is TGTGCCAGCAGCCTGCGGACTAGCGGGGGGGCTGCAGATACGCAGTATTTT.

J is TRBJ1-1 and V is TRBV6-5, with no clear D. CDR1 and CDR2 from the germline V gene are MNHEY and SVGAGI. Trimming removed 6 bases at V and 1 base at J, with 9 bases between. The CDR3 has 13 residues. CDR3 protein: CASRGSGNTEAFF. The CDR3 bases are TGTGCCAGCAGAGGTTCAGGGAACACTGAAGCTTTCTTT.

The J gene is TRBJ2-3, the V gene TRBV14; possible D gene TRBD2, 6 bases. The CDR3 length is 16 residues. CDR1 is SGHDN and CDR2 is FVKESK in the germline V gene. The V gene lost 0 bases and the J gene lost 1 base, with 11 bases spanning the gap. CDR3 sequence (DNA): TGTGCCAGCAGCCAAGAATCGTGGGGGGGCACAGATACGCAGTATTTT. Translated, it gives CASSQESWGGTDTQYF.

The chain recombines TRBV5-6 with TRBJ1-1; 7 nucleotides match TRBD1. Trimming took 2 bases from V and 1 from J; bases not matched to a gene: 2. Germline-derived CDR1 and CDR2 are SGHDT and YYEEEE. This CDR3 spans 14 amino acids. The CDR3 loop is CASSFGTENTEAFF. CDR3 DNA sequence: TGTGCCAGCAGCTTCGGGACAGAGAACACTGAAGCTTTCTTT.

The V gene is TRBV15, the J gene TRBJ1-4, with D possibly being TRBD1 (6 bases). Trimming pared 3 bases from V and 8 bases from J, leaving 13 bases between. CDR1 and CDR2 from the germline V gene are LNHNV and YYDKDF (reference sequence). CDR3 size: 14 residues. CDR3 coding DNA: TGTGCCACCAGCAGCATTAACAGGGACGAAAAACTGTTTTTT. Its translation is CATSSINRDEKLFF.

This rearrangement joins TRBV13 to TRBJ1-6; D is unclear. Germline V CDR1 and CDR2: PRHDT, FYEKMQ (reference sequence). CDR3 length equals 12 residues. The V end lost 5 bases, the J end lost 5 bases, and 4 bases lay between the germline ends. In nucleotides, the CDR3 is TGTGCCAGCAGCATCAATAATTCACCCCTCCACTTT. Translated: CASSINNSPLHF. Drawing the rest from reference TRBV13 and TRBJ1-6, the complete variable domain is AAGVIQSPRHLIKEKRETATLKCYPIPRHDTVYWYQQGPGQDPQFLISFYEKMQSDKGSIPDRFSAQQFSDYHSELNMSSLELGDSALYFCASSINNSPLHFGNGTRLTVT.

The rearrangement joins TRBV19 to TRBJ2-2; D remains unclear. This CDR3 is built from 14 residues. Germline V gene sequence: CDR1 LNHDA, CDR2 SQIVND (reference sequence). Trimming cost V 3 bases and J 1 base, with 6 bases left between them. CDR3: CASSILWNTGELFF. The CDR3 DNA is TGTGCCAGTAGTATTCTTTGGAACACCGGGGAGCTGTTTTTT.

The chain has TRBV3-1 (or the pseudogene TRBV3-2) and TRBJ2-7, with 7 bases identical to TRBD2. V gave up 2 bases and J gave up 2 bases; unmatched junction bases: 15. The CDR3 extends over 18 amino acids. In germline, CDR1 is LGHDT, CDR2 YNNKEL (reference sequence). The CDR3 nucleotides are TGTGCCAGCAGCCAACCTACTGCCCTAGCGGCCACTCCCTACGAGCAGTACTTC. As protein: CASSQPTALAATPYEQYF.

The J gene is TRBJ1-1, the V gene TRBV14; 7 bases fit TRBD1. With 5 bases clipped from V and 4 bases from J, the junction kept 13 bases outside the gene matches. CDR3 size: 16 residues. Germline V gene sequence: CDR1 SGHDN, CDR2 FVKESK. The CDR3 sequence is CASSSIRPTGATEAFF. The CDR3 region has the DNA TGTGCCAGCAGCTCCATTCGACCCACAGGGGCCACTGAAGCTTTCTTT.

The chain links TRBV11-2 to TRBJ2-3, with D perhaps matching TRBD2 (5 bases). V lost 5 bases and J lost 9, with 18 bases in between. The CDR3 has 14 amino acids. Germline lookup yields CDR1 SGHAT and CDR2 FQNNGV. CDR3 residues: CASSPQSLRETQYF. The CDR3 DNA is TGTGCCAGCAGCCCACAAAGCCTTAGGGAGACGCAGTATTTT.

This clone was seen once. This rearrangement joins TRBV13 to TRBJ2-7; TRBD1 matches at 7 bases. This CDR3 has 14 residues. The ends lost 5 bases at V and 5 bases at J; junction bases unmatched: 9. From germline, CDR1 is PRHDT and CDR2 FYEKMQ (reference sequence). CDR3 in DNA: TGTGCCAGCAGCCCTGAAGACAGGGACCACGAGCAGTACTTC. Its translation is CASSPEDRDHEQYF.

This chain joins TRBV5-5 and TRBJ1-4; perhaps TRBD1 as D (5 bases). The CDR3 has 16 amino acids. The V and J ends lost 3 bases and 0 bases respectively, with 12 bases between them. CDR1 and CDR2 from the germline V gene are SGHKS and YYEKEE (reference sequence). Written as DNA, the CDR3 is TGTGCCAGCAGCTCCTCCTGGGGGGCAACTAATGAAAAACTGTTTTTT. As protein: CASSSSWGATNEKLFF.

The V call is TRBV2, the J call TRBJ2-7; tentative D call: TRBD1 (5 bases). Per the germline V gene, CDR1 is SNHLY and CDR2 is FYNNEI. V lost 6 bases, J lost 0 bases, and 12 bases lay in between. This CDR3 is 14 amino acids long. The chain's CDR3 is CASRLVGHSYEQYF. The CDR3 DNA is TGTGCCAGCAGGCTTGTGGGGCACTCCTACGAGCAGTACTTC.

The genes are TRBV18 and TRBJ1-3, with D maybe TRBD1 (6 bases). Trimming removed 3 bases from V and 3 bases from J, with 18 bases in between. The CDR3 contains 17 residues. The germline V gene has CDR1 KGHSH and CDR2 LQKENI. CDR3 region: CASSPPTQGVYGNTIYF. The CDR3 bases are TGTGCCAGCTCACCTCCAACACAGGGCGTTTATGGAAACACCATATATTTT. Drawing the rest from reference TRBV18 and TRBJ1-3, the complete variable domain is NAGVMQNPRHLVRRRGQEARLRCSPMKGHSHVYWYRQLPEEGLKFMVYLQKENIIDESGMPKERFSAEFPKEGPSILRIQQVVRGDSAAYFCASSPPTQGVYGNTIYFGEGSWLTVV.